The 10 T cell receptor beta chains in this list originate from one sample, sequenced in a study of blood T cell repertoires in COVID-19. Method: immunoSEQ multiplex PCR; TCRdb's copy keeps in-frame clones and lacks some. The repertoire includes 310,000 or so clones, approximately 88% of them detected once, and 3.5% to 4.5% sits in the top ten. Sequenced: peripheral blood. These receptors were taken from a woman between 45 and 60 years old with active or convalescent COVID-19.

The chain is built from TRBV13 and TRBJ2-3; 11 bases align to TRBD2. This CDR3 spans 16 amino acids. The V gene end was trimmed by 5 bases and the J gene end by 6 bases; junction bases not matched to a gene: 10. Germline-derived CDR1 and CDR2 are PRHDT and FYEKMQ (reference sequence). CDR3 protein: CASSPGLAGKMDTQYF. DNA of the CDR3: TGTGCCAGCAGCCCTGGACTAGCGGGCAAGATGGATACGCAGTATTTT.

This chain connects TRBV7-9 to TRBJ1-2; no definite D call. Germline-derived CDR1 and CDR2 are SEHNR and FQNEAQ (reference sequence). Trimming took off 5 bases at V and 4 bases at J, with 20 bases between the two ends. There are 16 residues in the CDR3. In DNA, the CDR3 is TGTGCCAGCAGCCGTACGGAAGGAGATTCATTCTATGGCTACACCTTC. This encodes CASSRTEGDSFYGYTF.

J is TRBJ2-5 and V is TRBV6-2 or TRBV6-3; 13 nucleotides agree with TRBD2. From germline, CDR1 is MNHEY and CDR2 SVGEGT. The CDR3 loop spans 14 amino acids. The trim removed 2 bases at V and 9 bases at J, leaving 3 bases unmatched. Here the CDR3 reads CASSYTSGGVAQYF. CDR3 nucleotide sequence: TGTGCCAGCAGTTACACTAGCGGGGGGGTGGCCCAGTACTTC.

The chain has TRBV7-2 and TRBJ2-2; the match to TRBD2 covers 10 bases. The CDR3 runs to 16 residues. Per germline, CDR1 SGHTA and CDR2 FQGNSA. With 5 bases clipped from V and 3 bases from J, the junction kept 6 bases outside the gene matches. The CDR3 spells CASSPTGLAYTGELFF. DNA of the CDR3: TGTGCCAGCAGCCCAACGGGACTAGCGTACACCGGGGAGCTGTTTTTT.

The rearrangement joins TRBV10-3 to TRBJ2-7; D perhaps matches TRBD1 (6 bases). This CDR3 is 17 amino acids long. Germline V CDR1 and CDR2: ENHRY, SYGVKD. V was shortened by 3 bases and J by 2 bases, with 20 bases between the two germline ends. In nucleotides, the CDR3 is TGTGCCATCAGTGACCCCCCACGCCCGGACAGAACCTACGAGCAGTACTTC. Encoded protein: CAISDPPRPDRTYEQYF.

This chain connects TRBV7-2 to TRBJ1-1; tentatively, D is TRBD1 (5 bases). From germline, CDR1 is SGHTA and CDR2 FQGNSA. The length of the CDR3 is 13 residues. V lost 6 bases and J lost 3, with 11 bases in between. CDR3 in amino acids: CASSQARDTEAFF. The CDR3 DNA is TGTGCCAGCAGTCAAGCCAGGGACACTGAAGCTTTCTTT.

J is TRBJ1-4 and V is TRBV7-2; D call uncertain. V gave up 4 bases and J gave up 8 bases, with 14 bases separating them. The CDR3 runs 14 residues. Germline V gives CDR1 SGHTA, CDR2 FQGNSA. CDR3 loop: CASSYGGIGEKLFF. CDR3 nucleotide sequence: TGTGCCAGCAGCTACGGAGGGATCGGGGAAAAACTGTTTTTT.

The CDR3 nucleotides read TGTGCCAGCAGCTTAAGTCAGGGGGCCCTCTATAGGGGCAATCAGCCCCAGCATTTT. It specifies CASSLSQGALYRGNQPQHF. The chain recombines TRBV7-9 with TRBJ1-5, with 8 bases matching TRBD1. The CDR3 covers 19 residues. Germline V gene data show CDR1 as SEHNR and CDR2 as FQNEAQ (reference sequence). V gave up 2 bases and J gave up 2 bases; unmatched junction bases: 14.

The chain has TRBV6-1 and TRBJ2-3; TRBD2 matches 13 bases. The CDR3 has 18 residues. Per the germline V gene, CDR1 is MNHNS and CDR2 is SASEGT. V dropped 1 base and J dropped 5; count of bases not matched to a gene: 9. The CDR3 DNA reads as TGTGCCAGCAGTGAAGTACTAGCGGGGGGGCTAGGTAGAGATACGCAGTATTTT. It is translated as CASSEVLAGGLGRDTQYF.

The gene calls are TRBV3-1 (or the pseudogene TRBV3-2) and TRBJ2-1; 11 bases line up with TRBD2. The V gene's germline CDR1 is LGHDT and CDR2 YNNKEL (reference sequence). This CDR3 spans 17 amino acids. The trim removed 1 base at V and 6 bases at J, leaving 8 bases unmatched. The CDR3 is CASSQVGTSGAGNEQFF. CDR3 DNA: TGTGCCAGCAGCCAAGTCGGGACTAGCGGAGCCGGCAATGAGCAGTTCTTC.